Below, 23 T cell receptor beta chains from the same sample are listed, as sequenced in a study of cytomegalovirus exposure and HLA in healthy donors. Primers included in the PCR were 60 Vbeta and 13 Jbeta primers. The protocol was immunoSEQ multiplex PCR, while the TCRdb copy is restricted to in-frame clones and leaves out a portion. The profile shows more than 80,000 clones, around 84% of them singletons. Material: PBMCs. The receptors derive from a woman between 40 and 55 years old in good health and CMV-seropositive.

V and J are TRBV2 and TRBJ2-1; TRBD1 agrees at 9 bases. The CDR3 spans 15 residues. Losses at the gene ends were 1 base for V and 4 bases for J; bases not matched to a gene: 2. The germline V gene has CDR1 SNHLY and CDR2 FYNNEI. The chain's CDR3 is CASSEEGQGYNEQFF. The DNA of the CDR3 is TGTGCCAGCAGTGAAGAAGGACAGGGGTACAATGAGCAGTTCTTC.

The chain recombines TRBV28 with TRBJ2-1, with D possibly being TRBD2 (5 bases). The CDR3 loop spans 18 amino acids. V was pared by 8 bases and J by 3 bases, with 26 bases between. CDR1 is MDHEN, CDR2 SYDVKM, per germline. The CDR3 here is CASRSLTGQTIRYNEQFF. For the CDR3, the DNA is TGTGCCAGCCGTTCCTTGACGGGCCAGACTATACGCTACAATGAGCAGTTCTTC.

The chain carries TRBV29-1 and TRBJ1-1; 9 nucleotides match TRBD1. The CDR3 consists of 13 residues. The trim removed 8 bases at V and 6 bases at J, leaving 10 bases unmatched. Germline V gene lookup returns CDR1 SQVTM and CDR2 ANQGSEA. Here the CDR3 DNA reads TGCAGCACGAGGGGACAGGGCGGATCTGAAGCTTTCTTT. As protein: CSTRGQGGSEAFF.

The V call is TRBV5-6, the J call TRBJ2-7, with 12 bases that match TRBD2. CDR1 SGHDT and CDR2 YYEEEE come from the germline V gene. V shed 0 bases, J shed 4 bases, and the junction held 5 bases outside the gene matches. This CDR3 has 16 residues. The CDR3 coding sequence is TGTGCCAGCAGCTTGGGTCTAGCGGGAGGGGTTTACGAGCAGTACTTC. It translates to CASSLGLAGGVYEQYF. The complete variable domain, with remaining parts taken from reference TRBV5-6 and TRBJ2-7, reads DAGVTQSPTHLIKTRGQQVTLRCSPKSGHDTVSWYQQALGQGPQFIFQYYEEEERQRGNFPDRFSGHQFPNYSSELNVNALLLGDSALYLCASSLGLAGGVYEQYFGPGTRLTVT.

This clone came up a few times. The chain couples TRBV19 to TRBJ2-2; TRBD2 aligns across 7 bases. The CDR3 contains 16 residues. With 6 bases clipped from V and 2 bases from J, the junction kept 9 bases outside the gene matches. The germline V gene has CDR1 LNHDA and CDR2 SQIVND (reference sequence). The DNA of the CDR3 is TGTGCCAGTAGCCTCCCTCTGACTAGCAACACCGGGGAGCTGTTTTTT. Translated, it gives CASSLPLTSNTGELFF. Full variable domain (remainder filled in from reference TRBV19 and TRBJ2-2): DGGITQSPKYLFRKEGQNVTLSCEQNLNHDAMYWYRQDPGQGLRLIYYSQIVNDFQKGDIAEGYSVSREKKESFPLTVTSAQKNPTAFYLCASSLPLTSNTGELFFGEGSRLTVL.

This sequence joins TRBV21-1 and TRBJ1-6. TRBV21-1 is shown as a pseudogene. This CDR3 has 16 residues. CDR3 residues: CASRHLPGSYNSPLHF. In nucleotides, the CDR3 is TGTGCCAGCAGACACCTACCGGGCTCCTATAATTCACCCCTCCACTTT.

The chain links TRBV27 to TRBJ2-3; 8 bases map to TRBD1. The germline gives CDR1 MNHEY, CDR2 SMNVEV (reference sequence). The CDR3 sequence is 14 residues long. V trimming: 6 bases; J trimming: 0 bases; junction bases outside the gene matches: 2. CDR3 sequence: CASSGTGSTDTQYF. CDR3 bases: TGTGCCAGCAGCGGGACAGGTAGCACAGATACGCAGTATTTT.

This rearrangement joins TRBV5-1 to TRBJ2-7; D gene uncertain. The CDR3 runs 12 residues. V was clipped by 0 bases and J by 5 bases, with 6 bases between them. The germline V gene has CDR1 SGHRS and CDR2 YFSETQ. CDR3 nucleotide sequence: TGCGCCAGCAGCTTGGGAGGCCACGAGCAGTACTTC. Amino acid sequence: CASSLGGHEQYF.

This rearrangement joins TRBV5-6 to TRBJ2-1; D unclear. The V end was cut by 4 bases, the J end by 6 bases, with 11 bases between. The germline V gene encodes CDR1 SGHDT and CDR2 YYEEEE. The CDR3 runs 13 residues. The CDR3 region has the DNA TGTGCCAGCAGCACTGGCCGAGGCAATGAGCAGTTCTTC. It is translated as CASSTGRGNEQFF.

This sequence joins TRBV5-4 and TRBJ2-5; D gene uncertain. V lost 9 bases to trimming and J lost 5 bases, with 14 bases between them. The germline CDR1 and CDR2 sequences are SGHNT and YYREEE (reference sequence). The CDR3 loop spans 12 amino acids. Here the CDR3 DNA reads TGTGCCATCCGCCCAACAGATGAGACCCAGTACTTC. It codes for CAIRPTDETQYF.

Only a few counts were recorded for this clone. This rearrangement joins TRBV6-1 to TRBJ2-5; 7 nucleotides align to TRBD2. The germline gives CDR1 MNHNS, CDR2 SASEGT. This CDR3 is 16 amino acids long. Trimming at V came to 2 bases and at J to 5 bases, leaving 11 bases not matched to a gene. CDR3 in amino acids: CASSEMAGEGRETQYF. CDR3 in DNA: TGTGCCAGCAGTGAAATGGCTGGGGAGGGTCGTGAGACCCAGTACTTC.

The chain combines TRBV11-2 with TRBJ2-2; D possibly corresponds to TRBD1 (6 bases). CDR1 and CDR2 from the germline V gene are SGHAT and FQNNGV. V lost 2 bases, J lost 9 bases, and 10 bases lay in between. This CDR3 is built from 13 residues. The CDR3 region has the DNA TGTGCCAGCAGCTTATCACAGGGAAGGGAGCTGTTTTTT. Its translation is CASSLSQGRELFF.

The chain couples TRBV15 to TRBJ2-7; 10 bases agree with TRBD2. The J segment lost 0 bases and the V segment lost 0 bases, leaving 14 bases of the junction unmatched. Germline lookup yields CDR1 LNHNV and CDR2 YYDKDF (reference sequence). CDR3 size: 20 residues. The CDR3: CATSREGGLAGVPFSYEQYF. DNA of the CDR3: TGTGCCACCAGCAGAGAAGGAGGGCTAGCGGGAGTCCCCTTCTCCTACGAGCAGTACTTC.

The chain employs TRBV6-1 and TRBJ1-5, with D perhaps TRBD1 (6 bases). CDR3 size: 16 residues. Per the germline V gene, CDR1 is MNHNS and CDR2 is SASEGT. The V and J ends lost 2 bases and 4 bases respectively, with 15 bases between them. Here the CDR3 DNA reads TGTGCCAGCAGTGAAATGTCGGCAGGGGCAAATCAGCCCCAGCATTTT. It yields the protein CASSEMSAGANQPQHF.

V and J are TRBV2 and TRBJ1-3; no clear D gene. Trimming left V 0 bases short and J 7 bases short, with 4 bases between. The CDR3 runs 12 residues. CDR1 is SNHLY, CDR2 FYNNEI, per germline. DNA of the CDR3: TGTGCCAGCAGTGAAGCGCGGAACACCATATATTTT. Its protein product is CASSEARNTIYF.

This clone was detected only a few times. This chain uses TRBV2 with TRBJ2-5; D might be TRBD2 (5 bases). V was trimmed by 0 bases and J by 5 bases, leaving 10 bases between them. CDR3 length equals 14 residues. Germline assignment: CDR1 SNHLY and CDR2 FYNNEI. CDR3 loop: CASSEAGSRETQYF. The CDR3 DNA sequence: TGTGCCAGCAGTGAAGCGGGGAGCAGGGAGACCCAGTACTTC.

The gene calls are TRBV28 and TRBJ1-2; the match to TRBD1 covers 8 bases. Trimming cost V 5 bases and J 1 base; bases outside gene matches: 6. Looked up from germline, CDR1 is MDHEN and CDR2 is SYDVKM. CDR3 length equals 15 residues. The CDR3 loop reads CASSPRTGNNYGYTF. Written as DNA, the CDR3 is TGTGCCAGCAGTCCCCGGACAGGGAATAACTATGGCTACACCTTC.

The chain uses TRBV6-1 and TRBJ2-3, with 7 bases identical to TRBD2. Germline lookup yields CDR1 MNHNS and CDR2 SASEGT. This CDR3 has 15 amino acids. V lost 7 bases to trimming and J lost 5 bases; unmatched junction nucleotides: 12. The CDR3 DNA follows: TGTGCCAGCATGCATCCCGCGGGAGAAGTAGATACGCAGTATTTT. Translation gives CASMHPAGEVDTQYF.

This clone was detected only a few times. The rearrangement joins TRBV19 to TRBJ1-3; perhaps TRBD1 as D (6 bases). Germline CDR1 reads LNHDA; CDR2 reads SQIVND (reference sequence). CDR3 size: 14 residues. V was clipped by 6 bases and J by 0 bases, with 9 bases between them. CDR3 protein: CASRPGHSGNTIYF. CDR3 sequence (DNA): TGTGCCAGTAGACCGGGACACTCTGGAAACACCATATATTTT.

The chain recombines TRBV9 with TRBJ2-2; 9 positions agree with TRBD2. Germline-derived CDR1 and CDR2 are SGDLS and YYNGEE. CDR3 size: 15 residues. V gave up 4 bases and J gave up 7 bases; unmatched junction bases: 8. Here the CDR3 reads CASSPGGTSFGELFF. CDR3 coding DNA: TGTGCCAGCAGCCCAGGTGGGACTAGCTTCGGGGAGCTGTTTTTT.

The chain links TRBV18 to TRBJ2-1; 10 bases agree with TRBD2. Trimming at V came to 3 bases and at J to 2 bases, leaving 7 bases not matched to a gene. Per germline, CDR1 KGHSH and CDR2 LQKENI. The CDR3 length is 17 residues. This CDR3 is CASSPGLAVLTYNEQFF. CDR3 sequence (DNA): TGTGCCAGCTCACCCGGACTAGCGGTTCTCACCTACAATGAGCAGTTCTTC.

This clone was observed a handful of times. The rearrangement uses TRBV5-4 and TRBJ2-2, with 7 bases identical to TRBD2. This CDR3 has 18 residues. The germline gives CDR1 SGHNT, CDR2 YYREEE (reference sequence). V lost 2 bases to trimming and J lost 0 bases; unmatched junction nucleotides: 10. CDR3 loop: CASSFPHKAGTNTGELFF. The CDR3 nucleotides are TGTGCCAGCAGCTTTCCCCATAAAGCGGGAACGAACACCGGGGAGCTGTTTTTT.

The rearrangement joins TRBV5-1 to TRBJ1-1, with 8 positions matching TRBD1. The trim removed 6 bases at V and 1 base at J, leaving 5 bases unmatched. The germline gives CDR1 SGHRS, CDR2 YFSETQ. The CDR3 has 14 amino acids. The CDR3 spells CASKKTGENTEAFF. The CDR3 DNA reads as TGCGCCAGCAAAAAGACAGGGGAGAACACTGAAGCTTTCTTT.